This TCR beta chain was obtained from a study of identifying expanded T cells in peripheral blood (dated by TCRdb to between 2019 and 2020). At the level of the whole study: Technical replicates were generated by sequencing separate aliquots of the same genomic DNA pool, with four replicates compared pairwise.

No immune events such as infections were documented for the healthy donors during the collection period. Healthy-donor blood repertoires served as a training cohort to calibrate time-dependent variance in a beta-binomial model of T-cell clone differential abundance. The training cohort comprised approximately 10 healthy donors, 3 female and 7 male. An age range of about 29 to 65 years, with an average of about 43 years, was recorded for the donors. Obtained from a commercial supplier, whole blood was collected from each healthy donor at three time points set two to three weeks apart. For immunosequencing, genomic DNA was extracted from whole blood that had not been sorted. Worth noting for this clone: Its antigen is still unknown. Per-base qualities were not stored, and no clone one base away is much larger.

The immunoSEQ Assay, which relies on bias-controlled multiplex PCR amplification of genomic DNA, was used to profile TCRbeta CDR3 regions. In the original analysis: To quantify the absolute abundance of each unique TCRbeta CDR3 region, the sequences were collapsed and filtered. Differential abundance was tested with two models: a binomial (Fisher-equivalent) model and a beta-binomial model that adds time-dependent variance fitted from healthy donors. Clones with fewer than 5 combined templates were removed, and differential abundance was called for clones with a Benjamini-Hochberg FDR below 0.01. Beta-binomial variance was modeled as a function of total template count across the two samples using the form v = (b*log(k)+a)^2. What TCRdb holds here is the immuneACCESS table cut down to in-frame rearrangements. Part of the clones is not present; checked against another copy, under half of the missing clones reflect an unresolved V gene, and the others are unexplained. Clone size and the V and J calls come from that table; the DNA yielded D and trimming. The sample table lists under 150,000 clones, 84% of them with a count of one. Approximately 3% of the sample belongs to the ten largest clones.

V is cut back by 4 bases and J by 3 bases, with 8 bases in the junction unmatched. The CDR3, cysteine through phenylalanine, is 16 amino acids long. The entry retains the CDR3 DNA only, 48 bases that are in frame from base 1. CDR1 MNHEY and CDR2 SMNVEV were looked up in the germline V gene (reference sequence). Here is what the overall study found, with its caveats: Across all healthy-donor time intervals, the beta-binomial model significantly lowered both the number of clones called differentially abundant and the false-positive rate. Approximately 1.2 differentially abundant clones were flagged by the binomial model between technical replicates, whereas about 15 and 19 were flagged over about two weeks and four weeks, respectively. For all healthy donors, the variance in clone template counts between approximately 2-week samples rose significantly as total template count increased. The authors expected that biological variance in healthy repertoires might rise further over much longer intervals, such as months to years.

The origin of this receptor is a person aged 18-70 years in good health. The chain couples TRBV27 to TRBJ1-2; a stretch of 10 junction bases matches TRBD1. Sequencing was done on a sample of blood. The DNA sequence is TGTGCCAGCAGTTGGCCGGGACAGGGGCTTGACTATGGCTACACCTTC. This encodes CASSWPGQGLDYGYTF.